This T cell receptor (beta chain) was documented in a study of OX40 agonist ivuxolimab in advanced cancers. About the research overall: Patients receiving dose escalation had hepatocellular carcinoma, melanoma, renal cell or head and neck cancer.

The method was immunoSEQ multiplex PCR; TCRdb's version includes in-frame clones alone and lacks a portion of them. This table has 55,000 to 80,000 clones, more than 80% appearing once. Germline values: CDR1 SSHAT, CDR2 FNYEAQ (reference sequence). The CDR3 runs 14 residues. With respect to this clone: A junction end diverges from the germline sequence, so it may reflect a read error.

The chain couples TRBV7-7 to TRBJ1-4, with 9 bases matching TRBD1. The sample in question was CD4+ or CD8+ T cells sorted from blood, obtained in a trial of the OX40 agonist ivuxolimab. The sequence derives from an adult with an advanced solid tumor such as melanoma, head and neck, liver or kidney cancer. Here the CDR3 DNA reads TGTGCTAGCAGTACCGGGACAGGGCATGAAAAACTGTTTTTT. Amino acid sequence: CASSTGTGHEKLFF.